The T cell receptor beta chain under discussion was sequenced for a study of T cell repertoires in cytomegalovirus infection. About the research overall: An indication of both CMV infection and matching HLA type came from public TCR beta signatures. Study results and caveats: Dominant in the ex vivo response were TCR beta clonotypes restricted by HLA-C and specific for CMV. CMV carriers having the relevant HLA were flagged by cumulative public TCR beta family frequency.

TCRdb reprocessed the reads with MiXCR, giving one entry per CDR3 protein. The sample lists more than 350,000 distinct CDR3 sequences; roughly 30% were seen once. This clonotype was counted between two and nine times. Its cognate antigen is unknown. The germline V gene encodes CDR1 MNHEY and CDR2 SVGEGT. CDR3 size: 15 residues. With V trimmed by 5 bases and J by 5 bases, 11 bases remained unmatched. The sequencing input was PBMCs. J is TRBJ2-5 and V is TRBV6-2 or TRBV6-3, with 7 positions matching TRBD1. This receptor was taken from a human donor in good health (CMV status not recorded). Some clones in this sample may be carry-over from other donors' samples. The DNA for the CDR3 is TGTGCCAGCAGTGGAGCTGACAGGGCTGGGGAGACCCAGTACTTC. Its translation: CASSGADRAGETQYF.